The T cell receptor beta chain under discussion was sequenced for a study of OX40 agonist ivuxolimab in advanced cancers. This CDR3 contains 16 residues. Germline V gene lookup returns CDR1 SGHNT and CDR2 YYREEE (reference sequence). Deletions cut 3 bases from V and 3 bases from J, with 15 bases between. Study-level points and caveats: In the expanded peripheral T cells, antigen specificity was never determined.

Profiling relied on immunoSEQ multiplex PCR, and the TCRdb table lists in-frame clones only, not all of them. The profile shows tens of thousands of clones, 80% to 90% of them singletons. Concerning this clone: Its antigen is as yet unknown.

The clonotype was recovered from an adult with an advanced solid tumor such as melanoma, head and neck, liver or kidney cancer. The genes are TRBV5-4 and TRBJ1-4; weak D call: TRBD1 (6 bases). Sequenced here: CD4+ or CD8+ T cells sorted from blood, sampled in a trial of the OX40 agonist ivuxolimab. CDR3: CASSWGLAGANEKLFF. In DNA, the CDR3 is TGTGCCAGCAGCTGGGGACTGGCAGGGGCTAATGAAAAACTGTTTTTT. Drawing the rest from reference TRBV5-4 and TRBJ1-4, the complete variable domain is ETGVTQSPTHLIKTRGQQVTLRCSSQSGHNTVSWYQQALGQGPQFIFQYYREEENGRGNFPPRFSGLQFPNYSSELNVNALELDDSALYLCASSWGLAGANEKLFFGSGTQLSVL.